This T cell receptor (beta chain) was obtained from a study of control samples from healthy donors and cancer patients (TCRdb year 2020). To prepare the library, the immunoSEQ multiplex PCR assay was applied. What TCRdb holds here is the immuneACCESS table cut down to in-frame rearrangements. Part of the clones is not present; checked against another copy, under half of the missing clones reflect an unresolved V gene, and the others are unexplained. Recorded for this sample are roughly 120,000 clones; 80% to 90% of them occurred a single time. In total, the top ten clones hold 30% to 40% of the sample. Counted from cysteine to phenylalanine, this CDR3 has 14 amino acids. Left in the record is the CDR3 DNA by itself, 42 bases read in frame from the first base. The CDR1 and CDR2 encoded by the germline V gene (reference sequence) are MNHEY and SMNVEV. Between the V and J ends, shortened by 6 bases and 6 bases respectively, the junction contains 17 bases.

As to this clone: This clone's antigen is unknown. The input lacks base qualities; no much larger clone sits a single base away.

The sample comprised blood. The V gene is TRBV27 and the J gene is TRBJ1-1, and possibly TRBD1, on 5 matching bases. This receptor was identified in a man aged 50-59 years in good health. The CDR3 has the sequence CASRFMIRGAEAFF. The DNA reads TGTGCCAGCAGGTTCATGATAAGAGGGGCTGAAGCTTTCTTT.